This TCR beta chain was captured by sequencing in a study of identical twins listed by TCRdb under 2016. Some background on the complete study: To test whether fetal clonotypes persist, this study deep-sequenced TCR alpha and beta repertoires from monozygotic twins, from unrelated adults of various ages, and from cord blood. To rule out contamination, the twin experiments were replicated at different times with different library preparation protocols.

Concerning this clonotype itself: Its antigen remains unidentified. Qualities for individual bases were not recorded, and no much larger clone is one base off.

The library was made by 5' RACE. Sequenced using an Illumina HiSeq 2000. Template switching introduced a universal primer binding site; the final cDNA contained a unique molecular identifier, enabling accurate counting of TCR cDNA molecules. Specific primers in the conserved constant-segment region were used to synthesize first-strand cDNA for TCR alpha and beta chains. Each cDNA library was double barcoded, with a SMART-Mk sample barcode plus Illumina barcodes, to control for contamination. TruSeq adapter sequences along with Illumina sample barcodes were introduced in two successive PCR steps. Sequencing of the TCR alpha and beta cDNA libraries was done on the Illumina HiSeq platform using custom primers. The study's own analysis went as follows. MiGEC processed the raw reads to extract unique molecular identifiers, while MiXCR was used to determine the CDR3 positions. For each individual, recombination models were inferred using an EM algorithm with the repgenHMM and IGoR tools. The analysis of shared clonotypes was done with the tcR package in R, with sharing normalized by the product of cloneset sizes. To study raw recombination without the effects of thymic and clonal selection, out-of-frame nonproductive sequences were analyzed. TCRdb trimmed public reads at Q25 via fastp, called clones via MiXCR and kept in-frame beta chains. Entries that share a CDR3 protein sequence are merged under the most common genes and DNA. TCRdb, not the authors, supplied the V and J calls. The table for this sample lists more than 1.5 million distinct CDR3 sequences; around 33% of them were counted only once. The ten largest clones represent over 0.25% of the sample.

Beyond this particular receptor, the publication reports: Because the same donors could not be followed over many years, the conclusions relied on cross-sectional statistical analysis. Abundant cord blood beta clonotypes carried fewer insertions; young adult naive repertoires showed a weaker similar trend, while memory repertoires showed none. Invariant T cells such as MAIT and iNKT could partly confound zero-insertion analyses, although diverse VJ usage argued against such confounding for most clonotypes. Recombination models systematically underestimated out-of-frame TCR alpha sharing in monozygotic twins but agreed with sharing between unrelated individuals. Compared with coincidental sharing between unrelated individuals, out-of-frame TCR alpha sequences shared between twins showed an excess of sequences with low generation probability. A weaker excess of twin sharing was found in beta out-of-frame sequences because the signal-to-noise ratio was lowered by fewer shared sequences.

All donors were healthy Caucasians. The source material was cord blood. The clonotype was recovered from a newborn girl in good health.

CDR3 protein: CASGTIKNIQYF. DNA sequence: TGTGCCAGCGGAACTATCAAAAACATTCAGTACTTC. The rearrangement joined TRBV2 to TRBJ2-4; confidence is insufficient to name the D gene. Reading the germline V gene gives CDR1 SNHLY and CDR2 FYNNEI. The CDR3, cysteine through phenylalanine, is 12 amino acids long. Only CDR3 DNA is held: 36 bases, read in frame from base 1. The germline ends are 8 bases apart after V is trimmed by 8 bases and J by 3 bases.